The 27 T cell receptor beta chains in this list originate from one sample, sequenced in a study of shared clonotypes between healthy human individuals. Some clones are missing from TCRdb's copy, which holds only in-frame ones; the method was immunoSEQ multiplex PCR. The sample has about 1.1 million clones; approximately 77% are singletons. Sequencing was done on a sample of memory CD4+ T cells from PBMCs. Subset in this sample: CD45RA-negative fraction. These TCRs come from a young man in good health. Some clones in this sample may be carry-over from other donors' samples.

The rearrangement uses TRBV28 and TRBJ2-5; D is ambiguous. The germline CDR1 and CDR2 sequences are MDHEN and SYDVKM. The length of the CDR3 is 15 residues. Trimming removed 5 bases at V and 4 bases at J, with 17 bases between. CDR3 in amino acids: CASSTEGRRGETQYF. The CDR3 region has the DNA TGTGCCAGCAGTACGGAAGGCAGGAGAGGAGAGACCCAGTACTTC.

There are a few counts of this clone. The gene calls are TRBV6-6 and TRBJ2-7, with unresolved D. The germline CDR1 and CDR2 sequences are MNHNY and SVGAGI (reference sequence). Trimming removed 7 bases at V and 4 bases at J, with 11 bases between. The CDR3 length is 12 residues. The CDR3 is CASNKGGYEQYF. The CDR3 DNA is TGTGCCAGCAATAAGGGTGGGTACGAGCAGTACTTC.

The chain joins TRBV5-1 to TRBJ1-1, with a possible D match to TRBD1 (6 bases). This CDR3 spans 13 amino acids. V was cut by 8 bases and J by 1 base, with 12 bases left in between. Germline V gene data show CDR1 as SGHRS and CDR2 as YFSETQ. The CDR3 region is CASAGQTNTEAFF. The CDR3 DNA follows: TGCGCCAGTGCGGGACAAACGAACACTGAAGCTTTCTTT.

This clone was seen just once. The genes are TRBV10-1 and TRBJ1-1; 7 positions match TRBD1. Germline lookup yields CDR1 WNHNN and CDR2 SYGVQD (reference sequence). There are 13 residues in the CDR3. Trimming took 6 bases from V and 4 from J; bases not matched to a gene: 5. The CDR3 here is CASRQGLGTEAFF. In DNA form, the CDR3 reads TGCGCCAGCAGACAGGGGTTGGGCACTGAAGCTTTCTTT.

The CDR3 loop reads CASSLQGNYGYTF. The CDR3 DNA reads as TGTGCCAGCAGCCTACAGGGAAACTATGGCTACACCTTC. J is TRBJ1-2 and V is TRBV4-2; D perhaps matches TRBD1 (6 bases). Deletions cut 4 bases from V and 2 bases from J, with 8 bases between. The CDR3 totals 13 residues. CDR1 is LGHNA and CDR2 is YNFKEQ in the germline V gene.

In regard to this clone: Mismatch with germline at one junction end may stem from a read error. V and J are TRBV2 and TRBJ2-7; D may be TRBD2 (6 bases). The CDR3 is 12 residues long. The germline V gene has CDR1 SNHLY and CDR2 FYNNEI. The CDR3 sequence: CATGGSSHEQYF. DNA of the CDR3: TGTGCCACCGGGGGTAGCTCCCACGAGCAGTACTTC.

The sample holds a few counts of this clone. The V gene is TRBV7-3, the J gene TRBJ2-1; D is ambiguous. The V end was cut by 3 bases, the J end by 8 bases, with 11 bases between. In germline, CDR1 is SGHTA, CDR2 FQGTGA. CDR3 size: 13 residues. CDR3 loop: CASSFSRSHEQFF. The CDR3 nucleotides are TGTGCCAGCAGCTTTTCTAGGAGCCATGAGCAGTTCTTC.

J is TRBJ1-5 and V is TRBV7-2; 8 bases align to TRBD1. The V gene end was trimmed by 4 bases and the J gene end by 7 bases; junction bases not matched to a gene: 3. Germline lookup yields CDR1 SGHTA and CDR2 FQGNSA. The CDR3 runs to 13 residues. The chain's CDR3 is CASSYDRGQPQHF. As DNA, the CDR3 is TGTGCCAGCAGCTATGACAGGGGCCAGCCCCAGCATTTT. The full variable domain, completed using reference TRBV7-2 and TRBJ1-5, is GAGVSQSPSNKVTEKGKDVELRCDPISGHTALYWYRQSLGQGLEFLIYFQGNSAPDKSGLPSDRFSAERTGGSVSTLTIQRTQQEDSAVYLCASSYDRGQPQHFGDGTRLSIL.

The chain combines TRBV9 with TRBJ1-1, with D unresolved. The V end lost 0 bases, the J end lost 0 bases, and 6 bases lay between the germline ends. This CDR3 spans 14 amino acids. Per the germline V gene, CDR1 is SGDLS and CDR2 is YYNGEE. CDR3 DNA: TGTGCCAGCAGCGTAGACCCCCTGAACACTGAAGCTTTCTTT. Translated, it gives CASSVDPLNTEAFF.

J is TRBJ2-5 and V is TRBV11-3; maybe TRBD2 (6 bases). Trimming pared 0 bases from V and 5 bases from J, leaving 16 bases between. This CDR3 has 16 residues. In germline, CDR1 is SGHNT, CDR2 YENEEA. The CDR3 nucleotides are TGTGCCAGCAGCTTAGATCGGGGAGGACAATCGGAGACCCAGTACTTC. Translating gives CASSLDRGGQSETQYF.

The chain carries TRBV6-1 and TRBJ2-3; 11 bases are a match to TRBD2. Germline assignment: CDR1 MNHNS and CDR2 SASEGT. V shed 5 bases and J 2 bases; nucleotides not matched to a gene: 3. This CDR3 is 15 amino acids long. The CDR3 loop reads CASSLGLAVTDTQYF. Written as DNA, the CDR3 is TGTGCCAGCAGTCTGGGACTAGCGGTCACAGATACGCAGTATTTT.

The rearrangement joins TRBV28 to TRBJ1-4; unclear D gene. CDR3 length: 12 amino acids. Trimming took off 8 bases at V and 8 bases at J, with 12 bases between the two ends. Germline CDR1 and CDR2: MDHEN and SYDVKM. The CDR3 coding sequence is TGTGCCAGCTTTAAGAGGGAGGAAAAACTGTTTTTT. Translating it yields CASFKREEKLFF.

V and J are TRBV4-2 and TRBJ1-5; D perhaps matches TRBD1 (5 bases). With 1 base removed from V and 2 bases from J, the gap between germline ends came to 12 bases. This CDR3 spans 16 amino acids. In germline, CDR1 is LGHNA, CDR2 YNFKEQ. CDR3 in amino acids: CASSQGGGDGNQPQHF. In DNA form, the CDR3 reads TGTGCCAGCAGCCAAGGCGGGGGAGACGGCAATCAGCCCCAGCATTTT.

The table lists this clone with a count of one. The rearrangement uses TRBV28 and TRBJ1-2; D is ambiguous. Germline CDR1 reads MDHEN; CDR2 reads SYDVKM. The CDR3 length is 15 residues. V gave up 10 bases and J gave up 1 base, with 19 bases separating them. The CDR3 DNA follows: TGTGCCACATACCGGCAGCCGCTTATTAACTATGGCTACACCTTC. This gives the protein CATYRQPLINYGYTF.

The V call is TRBV5-1, the J call TRBJ2-5, with a weak D call TRBD2 (6 bases). With 5 bases removed from V and 5 bases from J, the gap between germline ends came to 19 bases. Germline V gene sequence: CDR1 SGHRS, CDR2 YFSETQ. This CDR3 contains 15 residues. The CDR3 spells CASRQGGRGHETQYF. CDR3 sequence (DNA): TGCGCCAGCAGGCAGGGCGGGCGGGGTCACGAGACCCAGTACTTC.

V usage is TRBV2 and J usage is TRBJ2-1; D tentatively fits TRBD1 or TRBD2 (5 bases each). Germline V gene sequence: CDR1 SNHLY, CDR2 FYNNEI. Trimming took 2 bases from V and 9 from J, leaving 8 bases between them. The CDR3 extends over 12 amino acids. As DNA, the CDR3 is TGTGCCAGCAGTGAATGGGGGAGTGAGCAGTTCTTC. Its translation is CASSEWGSEQFF.

This clone was seen more than once but under ten times. The chain recombines TRBV27 with TRBJ1-2; the D is unclear. Germline V CDR1 and CDR2: MNHEY, SMNVEV (reference sequence). The CDR3 consists of 13 residues. Between the trimmed V and J ends, which lost 5 bases and 6 bases, there was a span of 13 bases. CDR3 DNA: TGTGCCAGCAGTCCAAGGAGGGAGAATGGCTACACCTTC. Amino acids: CASSPRRENGYTF.

In regard to this clone: At one of its ends the junction is not consistent with the germline gene, which may arise from a read error. CDR3 nucleotide sequence: TGTGCCAGCGGTTTCCCGGACAGCTATTACGAGCAGTACTTC. Protein: CASGFPDSYYEQYF. V gene TRBV27 combines with J gene TRBJ2-7, with D maybe TRBD1 (6 bases). The CDR3 totals 14 residues. Germline CDR1 and CDR2: MNHEY and SMNVEV (reference sequence).

As concerns this clone: Different DNA sequences within this sample yield the same CDR3. This sequence joins TRBV28 and TRBJ2-2, with 7 bases lining up with TRBD1. The CDR3 covers 13 residues. Germline CDR1 reads MDHEN; CDR2 reads SYDVKM. With V trimmed by 5 bases and J by 7 bases, 4 bases remained unmatched. CDR3 amino acids: CASSTTGSGELFF. The CDR3 nucleotides read TGTGCCAGCAGTACGACAGGGAGCGGGGAGCTGTTTTTT.

This clone was counted ten times or more. The chain carries TRBV19 and TRBJ1-2, with 7 positions matching TRBD1. There are 14 residues in the CDR3. The trim removed 4 bases at V and 6 bases at J, leaving 8 bases unmatched. The germline gives CDR1 LNHDA, CDR2 SQIVND (reference sequence). Here the CDR3 DNA reads TGTGCCAGTAGTACCCGACAGGGAAAAAATGGCTACACCTTC. Translated, it gives CASSTRQGKNGYTF.

V usage is TRBV11-2 and J usage is TRBJ1-1; 10 bases map to TRBD1. The V segment lost 5 bases and the J segment 8 bases; nucleotides outside the gene matches: 14. CDR1 is SGHAT and CDR2 is FQNNGV in the germline V gene. The CDR3 covers 16 residues. The CDR3 bases are TGTGCCAGCAGCCCCTGGACAGGGGGGGTAGGAGTGGAAGCTTTCTTT. This encodes CASSPWTGGVGVEAFF.

For the CDR3, the DNA is TGTGCCAGCAGTTTACTCTTAGCCAAAAACATTCAGTACTTC. Protein sequence: CASSLLLAKNIQYF. The chain recombines TRBV28 with TRBJ2-4; D ambiguous. Germline values: CDR1 MDHEN, CDR2 SYDVKM. Trimming took off 2 bases at V and 0 bases at J, with 5 bases between the two ends. The CDR3 covers 14 residues.

The V and J genes are TRBV6-1 and TRBJ1-5; D remains ambiguous. Per germline, CDR1 MNHNS and CDR2 SASEGT. The CDR3 length is 14 residues. Between the trimmed V and J ends, which lost 2 bases and 3 bases, there was a span of 8 bases. The chain's CDR3 is CASSELRINQPQHF. The CDR3 coding sequence is TGTGCCAGCAGTGAACTCAGAATCAATCAGCCCCAGCATTTT.

V is TRBV14 and J is TRBJ2-3; D may be TRBD2 (6 bases). This CDR3 has 15 residues. Germline V lookup: CDR1 SGHDN, CDR2 FVKESK. V lost 4 bases and J lost 2, with 13 bases in between. CDR3 sequence (DNA): TGTGCCAGCAGCCGATCAGTAGCGGTCACAGATACGCAGTATTTT. This translates into CASSRSVAVTDTQYF.

This sequence joins TRBV19 and TRBJ1-1; a weak D match, TRBD1 (5 bases). Trimming pared 0 bases from V and 4 bases from J, leaving 15 bases between. CDR1 and CDR2 (germline): LNHDA, SQIVND (reference sequence). The CDR3 runs to 16 residues. The CDR3 is CASSIEGPRSSTEAFF. The CDR3, as DNA: TGTGCCAGTAGTATAGAGGGACCCCGCTCCTCCACTGAAGCTTTCTTT.

V usage is TRBV7-3 and J usage is TRBJ2-3, with TRBD2 identical over 7 bases. V was pared by 5 bases and J by 14 bases, with 7 bases of the junction left unmatched. Germline assignment: CDR1 SGHTA and CDR2 FQGTGA. The CDR3 sequence is 11 residues long. CDR3 DNA: TGTGCCAGCAGCCGCTCGGGACTACTGTATTTT. This gives the protein CASSRSGLLYF.

This clone was seen only a few times. The CDR3 sequence: CASSSIDRVPDTQYF. The DNA of the CDR3 is TGTGCCAGCAGTTCCATCGACAGGGTTCCCGATACGCAGTATTTT. This chain joins TRBV6-5 and TRBJ2-3; 7 bases are shared with TRBD1. The CDR3 is 15 residues long. The germline V gene encodes CDR1 MNHEY and CDR2 SVGAGI. V was pared by 4 bases and J by 6 bases, with 10 bases of the junction left unmatched.